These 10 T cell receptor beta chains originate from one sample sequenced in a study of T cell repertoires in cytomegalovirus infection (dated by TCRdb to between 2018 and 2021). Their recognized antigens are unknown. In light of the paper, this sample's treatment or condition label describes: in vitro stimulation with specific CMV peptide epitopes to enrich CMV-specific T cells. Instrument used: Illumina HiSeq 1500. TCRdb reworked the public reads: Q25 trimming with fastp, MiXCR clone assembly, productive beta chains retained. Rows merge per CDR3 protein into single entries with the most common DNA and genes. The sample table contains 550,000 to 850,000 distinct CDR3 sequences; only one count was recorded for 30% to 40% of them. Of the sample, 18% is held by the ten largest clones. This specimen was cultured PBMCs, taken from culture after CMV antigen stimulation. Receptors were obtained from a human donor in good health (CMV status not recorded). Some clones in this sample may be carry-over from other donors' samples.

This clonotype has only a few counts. For the CDR3, the DNA is TGTGCCAGCAGTTTGCGAAGGAGGGGTGAAGCTTTCTTT. Its protein product is CASSLRRRGEAFF. The chain joins TRBV27 to TRBJ1-1, with D possibly TRBD1 on 5 matching bases. Trimming removed 3 bases from V and 7 bases from J, with 12 bases in between. The CDR3 contains 13 residues. The germline V gene encodes CDR1 MNHEY and CDR2 SMNVEV (reference sequence).

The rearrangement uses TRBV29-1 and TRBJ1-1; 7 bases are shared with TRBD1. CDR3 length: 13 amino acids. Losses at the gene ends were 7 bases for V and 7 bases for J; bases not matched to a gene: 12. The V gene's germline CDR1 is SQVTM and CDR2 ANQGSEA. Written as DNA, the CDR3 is TGCAGCGGAGAATCGCAGGGGGGGGTTGAAGCTTTCTTT. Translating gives CSGESQGGVEAFF.

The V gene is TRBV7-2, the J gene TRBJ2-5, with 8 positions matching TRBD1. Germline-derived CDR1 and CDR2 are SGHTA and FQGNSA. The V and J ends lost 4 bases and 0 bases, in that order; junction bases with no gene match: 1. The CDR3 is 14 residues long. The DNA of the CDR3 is TGTGCCAGCAGCTGGGACAGGTACCAAGAGACCCAGTACTTC. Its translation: CASSWDRYQETQYF.

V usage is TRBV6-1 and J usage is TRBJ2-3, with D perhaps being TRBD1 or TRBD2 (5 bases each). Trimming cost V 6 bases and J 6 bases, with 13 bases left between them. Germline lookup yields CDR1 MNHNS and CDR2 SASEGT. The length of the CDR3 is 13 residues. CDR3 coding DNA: TGTGCCAGCAGCGGGACCGAGGGCGATACGCAGTATTTT. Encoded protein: CASSGTEGDTQYF.

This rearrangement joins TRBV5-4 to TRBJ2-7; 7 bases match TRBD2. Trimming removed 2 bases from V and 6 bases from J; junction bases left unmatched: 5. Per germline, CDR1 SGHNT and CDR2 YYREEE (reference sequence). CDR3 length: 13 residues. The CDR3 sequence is CASSFRTRREQYF. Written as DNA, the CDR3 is TGTGCCAGCAGCTTCCGGACTAGGCGCGAGCAGTACTTC.

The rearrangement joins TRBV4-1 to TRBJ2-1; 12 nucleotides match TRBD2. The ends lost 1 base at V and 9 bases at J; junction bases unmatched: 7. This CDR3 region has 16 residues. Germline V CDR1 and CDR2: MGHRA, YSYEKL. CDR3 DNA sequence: TGCGCCAGCAGCCAAGTAGAACTAGCGGGAGGAGGTGAGCAGTTCTTC. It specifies CASSQVELAGGGEQFF.

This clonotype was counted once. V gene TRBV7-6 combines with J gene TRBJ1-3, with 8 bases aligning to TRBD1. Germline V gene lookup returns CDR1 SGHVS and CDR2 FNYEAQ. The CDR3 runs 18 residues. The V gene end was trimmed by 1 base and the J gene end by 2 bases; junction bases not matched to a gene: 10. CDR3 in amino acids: CASSLVAGGGIAGNTIYF. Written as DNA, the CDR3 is TGTGCCAGCAGCTTAGTTGCAGGGGGCGGCATTGCTGGAAACACCATATATTTT.

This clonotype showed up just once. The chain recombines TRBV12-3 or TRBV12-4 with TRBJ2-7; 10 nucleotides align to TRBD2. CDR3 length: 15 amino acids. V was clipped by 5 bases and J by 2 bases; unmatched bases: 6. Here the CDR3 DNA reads TGTGCCAGCAGTCAGACTAGCGGGTCAACCTACGAGCAGTACTTC. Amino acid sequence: CASSQTSGSTYEQYF.

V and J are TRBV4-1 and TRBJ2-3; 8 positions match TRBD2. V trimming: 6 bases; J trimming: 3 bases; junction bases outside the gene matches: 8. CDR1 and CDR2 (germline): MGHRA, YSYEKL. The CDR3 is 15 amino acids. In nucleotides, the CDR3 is TGCGCCAGCAGACGCACCGGGACTAGGACAGATACGCAGTATTTT. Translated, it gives CASRRTGTRTDTQYF.

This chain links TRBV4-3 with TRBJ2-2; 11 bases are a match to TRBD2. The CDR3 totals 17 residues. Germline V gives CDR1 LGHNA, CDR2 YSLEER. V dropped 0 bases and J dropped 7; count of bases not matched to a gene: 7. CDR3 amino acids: CASSQERTSGRVGELFF. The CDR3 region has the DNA TGCGCCAGCAGCCAAGAGCGAACTAGCGGGAGAGTCGGGGAGCTGTTTTTT.